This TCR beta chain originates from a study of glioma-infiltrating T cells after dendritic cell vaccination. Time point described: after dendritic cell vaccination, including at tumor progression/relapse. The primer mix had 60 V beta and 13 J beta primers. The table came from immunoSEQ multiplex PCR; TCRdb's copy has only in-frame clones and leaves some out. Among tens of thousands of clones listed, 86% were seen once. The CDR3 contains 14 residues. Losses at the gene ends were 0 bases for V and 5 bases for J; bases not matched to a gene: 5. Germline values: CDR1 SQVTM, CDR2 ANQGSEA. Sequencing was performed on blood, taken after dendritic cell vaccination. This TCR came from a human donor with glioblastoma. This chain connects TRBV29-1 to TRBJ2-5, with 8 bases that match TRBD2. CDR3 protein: CSVEDERGRETQYF. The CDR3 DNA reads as TGCAGCGTTGAAGATGAGCGGGGGAGGGAGACCCAGTACTTC.